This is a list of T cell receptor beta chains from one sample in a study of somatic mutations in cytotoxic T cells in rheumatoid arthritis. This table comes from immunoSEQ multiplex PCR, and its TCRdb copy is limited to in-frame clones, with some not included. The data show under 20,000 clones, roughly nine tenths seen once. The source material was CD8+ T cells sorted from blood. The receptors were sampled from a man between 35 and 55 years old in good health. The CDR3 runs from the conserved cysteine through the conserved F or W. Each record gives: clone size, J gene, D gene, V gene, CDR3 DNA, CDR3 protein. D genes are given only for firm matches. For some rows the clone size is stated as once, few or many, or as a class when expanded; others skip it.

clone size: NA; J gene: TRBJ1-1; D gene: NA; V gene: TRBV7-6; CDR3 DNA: TGTGCCAGCAGCCCCGAAACAGGTATGGGCACTGAAGCTTTCTTT; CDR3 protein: CASSPETGMGTEAFF
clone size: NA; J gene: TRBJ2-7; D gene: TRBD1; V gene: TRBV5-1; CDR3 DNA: TGCGCCAGCGGGGGACAGGGTCCGCCCTACGAGCAGTACTTC; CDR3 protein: CASGGQGPPYEQYF
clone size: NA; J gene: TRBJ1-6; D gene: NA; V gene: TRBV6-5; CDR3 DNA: TGTGCCAGCACCGATGACGGCTGGGGTTCACCCCTCCACTTT; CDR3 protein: CASTDDGWGSPLHF
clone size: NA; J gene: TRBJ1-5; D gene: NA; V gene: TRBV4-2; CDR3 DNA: TGTGCCAGCAGCCAGAGCCCAGACAGCAATCAGCCCCAGCATTTT; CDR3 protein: CASSQSPDSNQPQHF
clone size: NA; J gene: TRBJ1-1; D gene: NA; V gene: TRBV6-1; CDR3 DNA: TGTGCCAGCAGTGAAGCGGTCGGCACTGAAGCTTTCTTT; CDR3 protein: CASSEAVGTEAFF
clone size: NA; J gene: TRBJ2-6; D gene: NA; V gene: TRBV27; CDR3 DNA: TGTGCCAGCAGTTCGTACAGCTCTGGGGCCAACGTCCTGACTTTC; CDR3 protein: CASSSYSSGANVLTF
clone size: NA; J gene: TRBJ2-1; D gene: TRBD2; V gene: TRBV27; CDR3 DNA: TGTGCCAGCAGAGTAGCGGGAGGGTTATACAATGAGCAGTTCTTC; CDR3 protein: CASRVAGGLYNEQFF
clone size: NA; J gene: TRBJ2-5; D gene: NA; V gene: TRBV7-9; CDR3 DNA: TGTGCCAGCGGCGAGACCCAGTACTTC; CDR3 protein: CASGETQYF
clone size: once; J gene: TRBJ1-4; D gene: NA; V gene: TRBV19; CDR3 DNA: TGTGCCAGTAGAAGGGCGGCCAGTTTGGTTAATGAAAAACTGTTTTTT; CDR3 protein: CASRRAASLVNEKLFF
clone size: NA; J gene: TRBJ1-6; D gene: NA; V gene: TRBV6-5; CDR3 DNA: TGTGCCAGCAGTCACCCCCGGGGGCAGTCGTCACCCCTCCACTTT; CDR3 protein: CASSHPRGQSSPLHF
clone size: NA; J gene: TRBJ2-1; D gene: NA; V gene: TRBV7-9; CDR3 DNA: TGTGCCAGCAGCTTAGAGACAGGTTCCTACAATGAGCAGTTCTTC; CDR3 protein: CASSLETGSYNEQFF
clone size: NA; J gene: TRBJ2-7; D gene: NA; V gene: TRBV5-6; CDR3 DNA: TGTGCCAGCAGCTTACAGGAGTACGAGCAGTACTTC; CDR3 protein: CASSLQEYEQYF
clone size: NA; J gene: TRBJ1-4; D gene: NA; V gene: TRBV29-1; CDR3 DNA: TGCAGCGTTGAAGGGAGGGCGGGGCAGGGCCGCGAAAAACTGTTTTTT; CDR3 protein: CSVEGRAGQGREKLFF
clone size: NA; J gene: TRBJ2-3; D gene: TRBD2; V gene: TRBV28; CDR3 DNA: TGTGCCAGCAGTAGTTCGGGACTAATTAGCACAGATACGCAGTATTTT; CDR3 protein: CASSSSGLISTDTQYF
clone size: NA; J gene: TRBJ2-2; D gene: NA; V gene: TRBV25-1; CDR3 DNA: TGTGCCAGCAGTGAACTGTCGAGTGCCGGGGAGCTGTTTTTT; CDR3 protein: CASSELSSAGELFF
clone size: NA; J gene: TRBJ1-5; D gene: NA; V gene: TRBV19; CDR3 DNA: TGTGCCAGTAGGCCAGGCAATCAGCCCCAGCATTTT; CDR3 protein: CASRPGNQPQHF
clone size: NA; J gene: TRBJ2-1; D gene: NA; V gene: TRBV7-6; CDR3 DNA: TGTGCCAGCAGCCCCTTCGAGGTAGCTTACAATGAGCAGTTCTTC; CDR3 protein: CASSPFEVAYNEQFF
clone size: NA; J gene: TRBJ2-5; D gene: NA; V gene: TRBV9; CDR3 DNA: TGTGCCAGCAGCGTAGAACAGGGCTATTTAGAGACCCAGTACTTC; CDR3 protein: CASSVEQGYLETQYF